These T cell receptor beta chains were read from a single sample in a study of blood T cell repertoires in COVID-19. The method was immunoSEQ multiplex PCR; TCRdb's version includes in-frame clones alone and lacks a portion of them. The sample has approximately 300,000 clones, 86% seen once. Input material: peripheral blood. The receptors shown here come from a woman aged 45 to 65 with acute or convalescent COVID-19. Each CDR3 is given with its conserved first and last residue. Fields, in order: D gene, clone size, V gene, J gene, CDR3 length, CDR3 DNA, CDR3 protein. A D gene is named only where the DNA matches it firmly. Where a row states a size, it is once, few, many or the class of an expanded clone; other rows omit it.

TRBD2,once,TRBV5-1,TRBJ2-1,21,TGCGCCAGCAGCTTGTACGGCTTAACTGAGATAGCGGGAGGGGATGGCAATGAGCAGTTCTTC,CASSLYGLTEIAGGDGNEQFF
NA,NA,TRBV4-3,TRBJ2-2,12,TGCGCCTCCCGGGGGAACGCCGGGGAGCTGTTTTTT,CASRGNAGELFF
NA,NA,TRBV15,TRBJ2-1,15,TGTGCCACCAGCAGTGTTACAAGCTCCTACAATGAGCAGTTCTTC,CATSSVTSSYNEQFF
TRBD1,NA,TRBV9,TRBJ1-3,18,TGTGCCAGCAGCGTAGCTCCGGGACAGGGGGGCTCTGGAAACACCATATATTTT,CASSVAPGQGGSGNTIYF
TRBD1,NA,TRBV7-9,TRBJ1-5,18,TGTGCCAGCAGCTTAGGAACCGGGACAGAATATAGCAATCAGCCCCAGCATTTT,CASSLGTGTEYSNQPQHF
TRBD1,NA,TRBV10-3,TRBJ1-1,15,TGTGCCATCAGTGAAGGGTTTACAGGGGATACTGAAGCTTTCTTT,CAISEGFTGDTEAFF
NA,NA,TRBV12-3/TRBV12-4,TRBJ2-3,13,TGTGCCAGCGGCCGCATTGGCACAGATACGCAGTATTTT,CASGRIGTDTQYF
TRBD1,once,TRBV7-9,TRBJ1-3,15,TGTGCCAGCAGACCATTGACAGGGGACGGAAACACCATATATTTT,CASRPLTGDGNTIYF
TRBD2,few,TRBV7-9,TRBJ2-2,15,TGTGCCAGCAGCTTACTTCTAGCGGGAACCGGGGAGCTGTTTTTT,CASSLLLAGTGELFF
NA,NA,TRBV29-1,TRBJ1-2,11,TGCAGCTCCGAGGAGAACTATGGCTACACCTTC,CSSEENYGYTF
NA,NA,TRBV28,TRBJ1-5,15,TGTGCCAGCAGTTTATTGAGGTATAGCAATCAGCCCCAGCATTTT,CASSLLRYSNQPQHF
NA,NA,TRBV4-2,TRBJ2-7,13,TGTGCCAGCAGCCAGGACACAGGGAGCGAGCAGTACTTC,CASSQDTGSEQYF
TRBD2,NA,TRBV10-3,TRBJ2-2,20,TGTGCCATCAGTCTAAGGACTAGCGTGTCTAGGCATACGAACACCGGGGAGCTGTTTTTT,CAISLRTSVSRHTNTGELFF
TRBD2,NA,TRBV12-5,TRBJ2-2,12,TGTGCTAGTGGGCGGGAGTCCGGGGAGCTGTTTTTT,CASGRESGELFF
NA,NA,TRBV7-2,TRBJ2-1,17,TGTGCCAGCAGCCAAATGGGACTCCGGAGCTCCTACAATGAGCAGTTCTTC,CASSQMGLRSSYNEQFF
TRBD2,NA,TRBV5-6,TRBJ2-5,14,TGTGCCAGCAGCCCATTAGCGGGAGGGGAGACCCAGTACTTC,CASSPLAGGETQYF
TRBD1,few,TRBV29-1,TRBJ2-5,13,TGCAGCGTTCCTACAGGGGGCTGGGAGACCCAGTACTTC,CSVPTGGWETQYF
NA,once,TRBV2,TRBJ1-3,15,TGTGCCAGCAGTGAAGAGGGAGTCCCCCCGGGCACCATATATTTT,CASSEEGVPPGTIYF
TRBD2,NA,TRBV6-4,TRBJ2-1,13,TGTGCCAGCCCAGCGGGGGAGATGGATGAGCAGTTCTTC,CASPAGEMDEQFF
NA,once,TRBV7-9,TRBJ1-1,14,TGTGCCAGCAGTTTCGCGGGATGGAACACTGAAGCTTTCTTT,CASSFAGWNTEAFF
NA,once,TRBV5-1,TRBJ1-3,15,TGCGCCAGCAGCTTCAAGGGGGACCCTGGAAACACCATATATTTT,CASSFKGDPGNTIYF
NA,once,TRBV19,TRBJ2-2,16,TGTGCCAGTAGTATAGGGGGGGACTCCCCTTATTGGGAGCTGTTTTTT,CASSIGGDSPYWELFF
NA,NA,TRBV7-9,TRBJ1-1,14,TGTGCCAGCAGCTCGGGGGGCGGTAGTATTGAAGCTTTCTTT,CASSSGGGSIEAFF
TRBD2,NA,TRBV5-6,TRBJ2-3,15,TGTGCCAGCAGCTTGGCTAGCGGGAGTGGAGATACGCAGTATTTT,CASSLASGSGDTQYF
NA,NA,TRBV7-2,TRBJ2-3,14,TGTGCCAGCAGGGTGAGGGGGAGCACAGATACGCAGTATTTT,CASRVRGSTDTQYF
TRBD1,NA,TRBV6-5,TRBJ1-5,15,TGTGCCAGCAGTTACCGTCGACAGGGGAATCAGCCCCAGCATTTT,CASSYRRQGNQPQHF
NA,NA,TRBV7-3,TRBJ2-3,12,TGTGCCAGCAGTCCAACAGGAGATACGCAGTATTTT,CASSPTGDTQYF
NA,NA,TRBV12-3/TRBV12-4,TRBJ1-1,13,TGTGCCAGCAGTTTGACAGAGGACACTGAAGCTTTCTTT,CASSLTEDTEAFF
TRBD1,NA,TRBV5-1,TRBJ2-7,14,TGCGCCAGCAGCACGACAGGGGGGAGCTACGAGCAGTACTTC,CASSTTGGSYEQYF
TRBD1,NA,TRBV7-2,TRBJ1-4,15,TGTGCCAGCAGCATCCGACAGGGGGCGAGTGAAAAACTGTTTTTT,CASSIRQGASEKLFF
NA,NA,TRBV24-1,TRBJ2-5,14,TGTGCCACCAGTGATCTCGACCGCGGAGAGACCCAGTACTTC,CATSDLDRGETQYF
NA,few,TRBV27,TRBJ1-4,14,TGTGCCAGCAGTTTTTCACGGGGGATTGAAAAACTGTTTTTT,CASSFSRGIEKLFF
TRBD1,few,TRBV19,TRBJ2-7,14,TGTGCCAGTAGTATGGGGACAGGGAACTACGAGCAGTACTTC,CASSMGTGNYEQYF
NA,NA,TRBV2,TRBJ2-5,14,TGTGCCAGATCCGGGACTGGGCGAGGCGAGACCCAGTACTTC,CARSGTGRGETQYF
TRBD1,NA,TRBV9,TRBJ2-1,16,TGTGCCAGCAGCGTAGTTCGGACAGGGGCCCACAATGAGCAGTTCTTC,CASSVVRTGAHNEQFF
TRBD1,NA,TRBV7-8,TRBJ2-7,16,TGTGCCAGCAGCAAAACCTCCGGGACAGGGGGCTACGAGCAGTACTTC,CASSKTSGTGGYEQYF
TRBD2,NA,TRBV9,TRBJ2-3,18,TGTGCCAGCAGCGTAGCGGCCCTCGGACTAGCAGGCACAGATACGCAGTATTTT,CASSVAALGLAGTDTQYF
NA,NA,TRBV27,TRBJ2-6,19,TGTGCCAGCAGTTTAAGGTATCGGCAGGGTGGGGTTGGGGCCAACGTCCTGACTTTC,CASSLRYRQGGVGANVLTF
TRBD1,NA,TRBV7-9,TRBJ1-6,15,TGTGCCAGCAGCCAGGACAGGGCTTATAATTCACCCCTCCACTTT,CASSQDRAYNSPLHF
NA,NA,TRBV27,TRBJ1-1,12,TGTGCCAGCAGTTTACGGGGAACTGAAGCTTTCTTT,CASSLRGTEAFF
NA,NA,TRBV7-3,TRBJ2-5,15,TGTGCCAGCAGCCCCGAGGGGGGGGACCAAGAGACCCAGTACTTC,CASSPEGGDQETQYF
TRBD1,NA,TRBV27,TRBJ1-5,15,TGTGCCAGCAGTAAAGGACAGGGTGGCAATCAGCCCCAGCATTTT,CASSKGQGGNQPQHF
NA,NA,TRBV5-1,TRBJ1-2,14,TGCGCCAGCAGCTTGGATGCGGGGCCCTATGGCTACACCTTC,CASSLDAGPYGYTF
NA,NA,TRBV2,TRBJ2-1,16,TGTGCCAGCAGTGTAATGGGGCAGATATCCTACAATGAGCAGTTCTTC,CASSVMGQISYNEQFF
NA,NA,TRBV7-2,TRBJ1-4,14,TGTGCCAGCAGCTTAGAGACGGGGAATGAAAAACTGTTTTTT,CASSLETGNEKLFF
NA,NA,TRBV27,TRBJ1-6,14,TGTGCCAGCAGTTTGGAAAGGAGGGATTCACCCCTCCACTTT,CASSLERRDSPLHF
TRBD1,NA,TRBV2,TRBJ2-7,16,TGTGCCAGCACCGAGAGGGGGCGTGAAGTCCTATACGAGCAGTACTTC,CASTERGREVLYEQYF
NA,once,TRBV30,TRBJ1-6,14,TGTGCCTGGAGCAAGACTCCCTATAATTCACCCCTCCACTTT,CAWSKTPYNSPLHF
TRBD2,NA,TRBV4-3,TRBJ2-7,15,TGCGCCAGCAGCCACCAACTAGCGGGATACAGCGAGCAGTACTTC,CASSHQLAGYSEQYF
TRBD1,few,TRBV5-1,TRBJ1-1,20,TGCGCCAGCAGCTTACCCCGTCCGGGACAGGCGAAGGGGATGAACACTGAAGCTTTCTTT,CASSLPRPGQAKGMNTEAFF
NA,few,TRBV3-1/TRBV3-2,TRBJ1-6,15,TGTGCCAGCAGCCAAGACTCGGGGTGGGATTCACCCCTCCACTTT,CASSQDSGWDSPLHF